Below are 24 T cell receptor beta chains sequenced from a single sample in a study of monozygotic twins with inflammatory bowel disease. Reprocessing the 5' RACE reads, TCRdb reports a single entry for every CDR3 protein and omits DNA. The sample has hundreds of thousands of distinct CDR3 sequences; the top ten hold about 2.6%. The sample consisted of blood. The receptors here all came from a human donor with ulcerative colitis or Crohn's disease, or a healthy co-twin of an affected twin (not recorded which).

The V call is TRBV3-1, the J call TRBJ2-3; checking the TCRdb D call of TRBD2 is not possible without DNA. The CDR3 runs 16 residues. Germline V gene sequence: CDR1 LGHDT, CDR2 YNNKEL (reference sequence). The CDR3 region is CASSPSSGSKSDTQYF.

The CDR3 protein is CASSEQGDLSEQFF. J is TRBJ2-1 and V is TRBV7-9; TCRdb indicates TRBD1, and absent DNA this call remains unverified. The CDR3 runs to 14 residues. The germline gives CDR1 SEHNR, CDR2 FQNEAQ (reference sequence).

The chain has TRBV11-2 and TRBJ1-2; the D call from TCRdb, TRBD1, cannot be confirmed without DNA. Germline values: CDR1 SGHAT, CDR2 FQNNGV. CDR3 length: 16 residues. The CDR3 loop is CASSFSPGQGLEGYTF.

This rearrangement joins TRBV27 to TRBJ1-1. CDR1 is MNHEY, CDR2 SMNVEV, per germline (reference sequence). This CDR3 has 13 residues. The CDR3 protein is CASSLNPNTEAFF.

The rearrangement uses TRBV20-1 and TRBJ2-3; TCRdb names TRBD1, which stays unverified in the absence of DNA. The germline V gene encodes CDR1 DFQATT and CDR2 SNEGSKA (reference sequence). The CDR3 totals 14 residues. The CDR3 region is CSAKVGEGTDTQYF.

The chain links TRBV6-5 to TRBJ1-2; TCRdb reports TRBD1, a call that lacks DNA to check it against. The germline gives CDR1 MNHEY, CDR2 SVGAGI. The CDR3 extends over 12 amino acids. The CDR3 protein is CATGTGGEGYTF.

This chain uses TRBV30 with TRBJ1-2. The V gene's germline CDR1 is GTSNPN and CDR2 SVGIG (reference sequence). The CDR3 runs to 14 residues. CDR3 in amino acids: CAWLGGDLNYGYTF.

This chain's CDR3 is CASGRNGLAGSEQYF. The chain is built from TRBV4-1 and TRBJ2-7; TCRdb's D gene call, TRBD2, goes unchecked for lack of DNA. The CDR3 sequence is 15 residues long. CDR1 MGHRA and CDR2 YSYEKL come from the germline V gene.

V is TRBV20-1 and J is TRBJ2-5. This CDR3 region has 13 residues. The germline gives CDR1 DFQATT, CDR2 SNEGSKA (reference sequence). This CDR3 is CSARGSTGGAQYF.

The chain uses TRBV20-1 and TRBJ2-3; with no DNA, the TCRdb D assignment of TRBD2 cannot be verified. The CDR3 consists of 13 residues. CDR1 DFQATT and CDR2 SNEGSKA come from the germline V gene (reference sequence). The CDR3 protein is CSAGLTDTDTQYF.

The rearrangement joins TRBV10-3 to TRBJ2-2; TCRdb picks TRBD1, but there is no DNA to check that call. The CDR3 is 15 amino acids. CDR1 is ENHRY and CDR2 is SYGVKD in the germline V gene. CDR3 protein: CAISEGQPNTGELFF.

The rearrangement links TRBV5-1 to TRBJ1-5; with no DNA, the TCRdb D assignment of TRBD1 cannot be verified. Germline loops: CDR1 SGHRS, CDR2 YFSETQ. The CDR3 is 14 residues long. This CDR3 reads CASSQGRSKLAQHF.

This chain joins TRBV15 and TRBJ1-4; TCRdb's assignment of TRBD1 cannot be checked, as there is no DNA. This CDR3 has 15 residues. The germline V gene encodes CDR1 LNHNV and CDR2 YYDKDF (reference sequence). This chain's CDR3 is CATSSRPAGNEKLFF.

The chain employs TRBV20-1 and TRBJ1-5. Looked up from germline, CDR1 is DFQATT and CDR2 is SNEGSKA (reference sequence). The CDR3 length is 13 residues. The CDR3 sequence: CSARSTRSQPQHF.

The CDR3 sequence is CASSKSRVGEQYF. This chain joins TRBV12-3 or TRBV12-4 and TRBJ2-7; the TCRdb D gene call, TRBD1, has no DNA to confirm it. This CDR3 has 13 amino acids.

J is TRBJ2-4 and V is TRBV7-9; TCRdb proposes TRBD2, but this gene call is untestable without DNA. Germline CDR1 is SEHNR and CDR2 is FQNEAQ (reference sequence). CDR3 length: 13 amino acids. CDR3 sequence: CASSLQSANIQYF.

The genes are TRBV7-8 and TRBJ1-6; TCRdb names TRBD1, which stays unverified in the absence of DNA. This CDR3 contains 16 residues. Looked up from germline, CDR1 is SGHVS and CDR2 is FQNEAQ. The CDR3 reads CASSLGQGASNSPLHF.

The V call is TRBV20-1, the J call TRBJ2-3; TCRdb names TRBD2, which stays unverified in the absence of DNA. CDR1 DFQATT and CDR2 SNEGSKA come from the germline V gene (reference sequence). This CDR3 spans 15 amino acids. CDR3: CSARDPQRQEGTQYF.

The gene calls are TRBV6-5 and TRBJ2-1; TCRdb's assignment of TRBD1 cannot be checked, as there is no DNA. The CDR3 has 13 amino acids. Germline V gene data show CDR1 as MNHEY and CDR2 as SVGAGI. This CDR3 is CASSFDSYNEQFF.

This chain links TRBV9 with TRBJ1-2; TCRdb's D call, TRBD1, is unchecked because there is no DNA. The CDR3 contains 15 residues. CDR1 and CDR2 (germline): SGDLS, YYNGEE. The CDR3 protein is CASSFTHGGGFGYTF.

This chain uses TRBV4-2 with TRBJ2-1; TCRdb indicates TRBD2, and absent DNA this call remains unverified. The V gene's germline CDR1 is LGHNA and CDR2 YNFKEQ. This CDR3 comprises 17 residues. CDR3 in amino acids: CASSSTRLAGVYNEQFF.

This chain joins TRBV7-8 and TRBJ2-3; TCRdb calls TRBD2, which cannot be checked without DNA. Germline CDR1 reads SGHVS; CDR2 reads FQNEAQ. This CDR3 spans 16 amino acids. This chain's CDR3 is CASSLLAGGMTDTQYF. Based on the CDR3 plus reference TRBV7-8 and TRBJ2-3, the full variable domain is GAGVSQSPRYKVAKRGQDVALRCDPISGHVSLFWYQQALGQGPEFLTYFQNEAQLDKSGLPSDRFFAERPEGSVSTLKIQRTQQEDSAVYLCASSLLAGGMTDTQYFGPGTRLTVL.

Here the CDR3 reads CAWRRSGGGGYTF. The chain couples TRBV30 to TRBJ1-2; TCRdb's D call of TRBD1 is untestable without DNA. Germline loops: CDR1 GTSNPN, CDR2 SVGIG (reference sequence). The CDR3 covers 13 residues.

The chain uses TRBV7-9 and TRBJ2-2; the TCRdb call, TRBD1, lacks DNA for checking. The CDR3 extends over 17 amino acids. CDR1 is SEHNR, CDR2 FQNEAQ, per germline (reference sequence). The CDR3 sequence: CASSSTGGISHTGELFF.